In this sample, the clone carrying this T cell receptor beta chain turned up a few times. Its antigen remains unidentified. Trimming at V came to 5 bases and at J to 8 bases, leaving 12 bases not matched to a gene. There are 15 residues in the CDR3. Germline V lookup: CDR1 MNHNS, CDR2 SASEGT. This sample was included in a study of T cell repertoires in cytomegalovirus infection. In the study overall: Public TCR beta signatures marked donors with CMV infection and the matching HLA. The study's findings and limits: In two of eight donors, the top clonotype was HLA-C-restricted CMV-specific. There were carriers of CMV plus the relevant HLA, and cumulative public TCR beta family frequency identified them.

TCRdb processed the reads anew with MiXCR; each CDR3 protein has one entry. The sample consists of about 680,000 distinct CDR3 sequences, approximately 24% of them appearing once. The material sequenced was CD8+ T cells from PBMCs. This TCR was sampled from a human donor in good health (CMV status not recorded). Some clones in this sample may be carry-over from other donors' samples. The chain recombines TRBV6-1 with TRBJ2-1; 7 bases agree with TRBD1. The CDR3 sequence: CASSSPGRGIDEQFF. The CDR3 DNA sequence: TGTGCCAGCAGTTCCCCCGGCAGGGGGATCGATGAGCAGTTCTTC.